This section outlines one T cell receptor (beta chain) sequence together with its context. Antigen specificity is unknown. A much larger clone lies a single base off, so this may be a read error. Library preparation (for TCRbeta) was performed with unique molecular identifiers. TCRdb redid the calling of the PCR reads with MiXCR, one entry per CDR3 protein. The repertoire holds fewer than 250,000 distinct CDR3 sequences, with roughly 8.2% as singletons. The sample is drawn from a study of T-cell reconstitution after alpha-beta-depleted transplantation in children. Study outcomes and limitations: Several patients had high TCRbeta diversity at day 60; it came from surviving recipient T cells and thymic progenitors.

Trimming stripped 2 bases from V and 9 bases from J, with 14 bases between. Germline V lookup: CDR1 DFQATT, CDR2 SNEGSKA (reference sequence). The CDR3 has 13 residues. The sample consisted of PBMCs, mostly from graft donor cells, taken 180 days after TCRalphabeta/CD19-depleted stem cell transplant. The source is a male patient younger than 18 who had a stem cell transplant for acute lymphoblastic leukemia, so the T cells may come from the graft donor. The rearrangement links TRBV20-1 to TRBJ2-1; D uncertain. The CDR3 region has the DNA TGCAGTGCTAGAAATCTCGGATTGGGTGAGCAGTTCTTC. It translates to CSARNLGLGEQFF.